Listed below are T cell receptor beta chains from one sample, sequenced in a study of blood T cell repertoires in COVID-19. Sequenced by immunoSEQ multiplex PCR; TCRdb stores in-frame clones only, minus some. Of 250,000 or so clones in the sample, about nine tenths were seen once. The sample consisted of peripheral blood. Receptor source: a woman in her twenties or thirties with COVID-19, enrolled during active disease. CDR3s include the opening cysteine and the closing phenylalanine or tryptophan. D genes are given only for firm matches. Rows may omit the clone size; those that give it use once, few, many or a size class.

size: NA; D: NA; V: TRBV2; J: TRBJ2-1; DNA: TGTGCCAGCAGCGGGCGCAGGGGCCCGGAGAGCTCCTACAATGAGCAGTTCTTC; CDR3: CASSGRRGPESSYNEQFF
size: NA; D: TRBD1; V: TRBV27; J: TRBJ2-5; DNA: TGTGCCAGCAGCCACAGGGGGTCACAAGAGACCCAGTACTTC; CDR3: CASSHRGSQETQYF
size: NA; D: NA; V: TRBV7-9; J: TRBJ1-3; DNA: TGTGCCAGCAGCCTTGACATCTCTGGAAACACCATATATTTT; CDR3: CASSLDISGNTIYF
size: NA; D: NA; V: TRBV11-2; J: TRBJ2-2; DNA: TGTGCCAGCAGCTTAGGGACAGTAAACACCGGGGAGCTGTTTTTT; CDR3: CASSLGTVNTGELFF
size: once; D: NA; V: TRBV7-6; J: TRBJ1-4; DNA: TGTGCCAGCAGCCAATCCCCGGGTAATGATGAAAAACTGTTTTTT; CDR3: CASSQSPGNDEKLFF
size: NA; D: TRBD1; V: TRBV2; J: TRBJ2-5; DNA: TGTGCCAGCAGTAGGGACAGGGGGCTTTGGGAGACCCAGTACTTC; CDR3: CASSRDRGLWETQYF
size: NA; D: NA; V: TRBV7-2; J: TRBJ2-4; DNA: TGTGCCAGCAGCTCACCTAGCGTCAACATTCAGTACTTC; CDR3: CASSSPSVNIQYF
size: once; D: TRBD1; V: TRBV5-1; J: TRBJ2-7; DNA: TGCGCCAGCAGCTTGGGGACAGGGGGCTGGGAGCAGTACTTC; CDR3: CASSLGTGGWEQYF
size: NA; D: NA; V: TRBV13; J: TRBJ2-6; DNA: TGTGCCAGCATCCGAAGCTTAATCGGGAGCGGGTCCCGCTCTGGGGCCAACGTCCTGACTTTC; CDR3: CASIRSLIGSGSRSGANVLTF
size: NA; D: TRBD1; V: TRBV29-1; J: TRBJ1-5; DNA: TGCAGCGCCTCAGGGGGTGCAGGGCAGCCCCAGCATTTT; CDR3: CSASGGAGQPQHF
size: NA; D: TRBD1; V: TRBV10-3; J: TRBJ1-4; DNA: TGTGCCACCGGACAGGGCGGAGGCGAAAAACTGTTTTTT; CDR3: CATGQGGGEKLFF
size: once; D: TRBD1; V: TRBV7-8; J: TRBJ1-4; DNA: TGTGCCAGCAGCAGGGACAGGGGATTTGATGAAAAACTGTTTTTT; CDR3: CASSRDRGFDEKLFF
size: NA; D: TRBD1; V: TRBV6-5; J: TRBJ1-1; DNA: TGTGCCAGCAGCCTGGGACAGGGGTACACTGAAGCTTTCTTT; CDR3: CASSLGQGYTEAFF
size: few; D: TRBD1; V: TRBV10-3; J: TRBJ2-6; DNA: TGTGCCATCAGTCCAGGACAGGGGACCTCTGGGGCCAACGTCCTGACTTTC; CDR3: CAISPGQGTSGANVLTF
size: NA; D: NA; V: TRBV6-1; J: TRBJ1-6; DNA: TGTGCCAGCAGTGAAGGGGGCAGGGGCTATGATTCACCCCTCCACTTT; CDR3: CASSEGGRGYDSPLHF
size: NA; D: NA; V: TRBV7-2; J: TRBJ1-3; DNA: TGTGCCAGCAGCCTCGACAGATATAGTGTGGACACCATATATTTT; CDR3: CASSLDRYSVDTIYF
size: NA; D: NA; V: TRBV7-2; J: TRBJ2-2; DNA: TGTGCCAGCAGCAGTACCAGGGAGGCCGGGGAGCTGTTTTTT; CDR3: CASSSTREAGELFF
size: NA; D: NA; V: TRBV27; J: TRBJ1-2; DNA: TGTGCCAGCAGTTCCTTAGGGGGGGGCTACTATGGCTACACCTTC; CDR3: CASSSLGGGYYGYTF
size: NA; D: NA; V: TRBV21-1; J: TRBJ1-5; DNA: TGTGCCAGCAGCAGGGGCTGGAAGGACGGCAATCAGCCCCAGCATTTT; CDR3: CASSRGWKDGNQPQHF
size: few; D: NA; V: TRBV29-1; J: TRBJ2-2; DNA: TGCAGCGTTACCGTGGGGGGCACCGGGGAGCTGTTTTTT; CDR3: CSVTVGGTGELFF
size: NA; D: TRBD2; V: TRBV6-4; J: TRBJ2-3; DNA: TGTGCCAGCAGTGACTCCACTAGCGGGGGGGGCTCAGATACGCAGTATTTT; CDR3: CASSDSTSGGGSDTQYF
size: NA; D: TRBD2; V: TRBV7-2; J: TRBJ2-5; DNA: TGTGCCAGCAGGCTAGCGGGGGGCCTCTTTTCCCAGTACTTC; CDR3: CASRLAGGLFSQYF
size: NA; D: NA; V: TRBV30; J: TRBJ1-4; DNA: TGTGCCTGGAGTGTACTAGGGGAAAAACTGTTTTTT; CDR3: CAWSVLGEKLFF